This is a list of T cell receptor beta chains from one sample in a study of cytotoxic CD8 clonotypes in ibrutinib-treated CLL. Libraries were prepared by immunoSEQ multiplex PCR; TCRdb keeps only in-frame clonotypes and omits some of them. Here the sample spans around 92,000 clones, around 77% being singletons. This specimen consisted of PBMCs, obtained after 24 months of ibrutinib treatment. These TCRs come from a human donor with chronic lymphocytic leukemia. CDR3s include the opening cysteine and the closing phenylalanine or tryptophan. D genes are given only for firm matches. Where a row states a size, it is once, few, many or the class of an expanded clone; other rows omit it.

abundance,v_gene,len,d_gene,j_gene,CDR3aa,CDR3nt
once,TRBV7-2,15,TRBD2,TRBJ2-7,CASSPRLAGVSEQYF,TGTGCCAGCAGCCCTAGACTAGCGGGAGTCTCCGAGCAGTACTTC
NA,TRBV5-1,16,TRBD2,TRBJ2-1,CASSVTSASSYNEQFF,TGCGCCAGCAGCGTAACTAGCGCGAGCTCCTACAATGAGCAGTTCTTC
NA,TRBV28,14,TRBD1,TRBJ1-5,CASSLAAGGQPQHF,TGTGCCAGCAGTTTAGCGGCAGGGGGTCAGCCCCAGCATTTT
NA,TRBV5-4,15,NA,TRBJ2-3,CASSLGQLATDTQYF,TGTGCCAGCAGCTTAGGTCAGCTAGCGACAGATACGCAGTATTTT
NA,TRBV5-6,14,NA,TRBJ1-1,CASNWAGWATEAFF,TGTGCCAGCAATTGGGCAGGGTGGGCGACTGAAGCTTTCTTT
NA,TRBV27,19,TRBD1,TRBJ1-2,CASSEGLGGTSDRANGYTF,TGTGCCAGCAGTGAGGGCTTGGGTGGGACCTCCGACAGGGCAAATGGCTACACCTTC
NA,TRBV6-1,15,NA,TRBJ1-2,CASSEELDRFYGYTF,TGTGCCAGCAGTGAAGAACTCGACAGATTTTATGGCTACACCTTC
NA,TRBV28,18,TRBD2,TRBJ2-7,CASSLSNLRSGRVDEQYF,TGTGCCAGCAGTTTATCGAACCTAAGGAGCGGGAGGGTCGACGAGCAGTACTTC
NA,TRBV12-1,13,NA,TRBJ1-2,CASSFEPEGGYTF,TGTGCCAGCAGCTTTGAACCCGAGGGAGGCTACACCTTC
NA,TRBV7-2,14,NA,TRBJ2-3,CASSLHASSDTQYF,TGTGCCAGCAGCTTACATGCTAGCTCAGATACGCAGTATTTT
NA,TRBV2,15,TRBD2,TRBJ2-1,CASGKEGLAINEQFF,TGTGCCAGCGGAAAGGAGGGACTAGCGATCAATGAGCAGTTCTTC
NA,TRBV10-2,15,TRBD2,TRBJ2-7,CASSSGTSGSYEQYF,TGCGCCAGCAGTTCCGGGACTAGCGGATCCTACGAGCAGTACTTC
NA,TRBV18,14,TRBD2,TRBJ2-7,CASSASSGSYEQYF,TGTGCCAGCTCGGCCTCTAGCGGCTCCTACGAGCAGTACTTC
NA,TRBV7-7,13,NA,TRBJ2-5,CASARGPQETQYF,TGTGCTAGCGCCCGGGGTCCCCAAGAGACCCAGTACTTC
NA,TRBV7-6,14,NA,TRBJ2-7,CASSKGTAGYEQYF,TGTGCCAGCAGTAAGGGGACCGCTGGCTACGAGCAGTACTTC
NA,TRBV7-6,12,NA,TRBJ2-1,CASSLGPGEQFF,TGTGCCAGCAGTTTGGGCCCTGGAGAGCAGTTCTTC
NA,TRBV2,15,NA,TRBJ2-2,CASRPLAPDTGELFF,TGTGCCAGCAGACCTCTAGCCCCGGATACCGGGGAGCTGTTTTTT
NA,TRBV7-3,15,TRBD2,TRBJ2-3,CASSLTSGSTDTQYF,TGTGCCAGCAGCCTGACTAGCGGAAGCACAGATACGCAGTATTTT
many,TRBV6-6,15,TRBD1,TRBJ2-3,CASSAGTGSRDTQYF,TGTGCCAGCAGTGCCGGGACAGGGAGTCGGGATACGCAGTATTTT
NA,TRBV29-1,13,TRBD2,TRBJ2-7,CSVLSGFTYEQYF,TGCAGCGTTCTTAGCGGGTTCACCTACGAGCAGTACTTC
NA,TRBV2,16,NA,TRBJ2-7,CASSEPPGFTPYEQYF,TGTGCCAGCAGTGAACCCCCAGGGTTCACCCCCTACGAGCAGTACTTC
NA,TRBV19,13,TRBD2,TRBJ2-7,CASSNREGDEQYF,TGTGCCAGTAGTAACCGGGAGGGGGACGAGCAGTACTTC
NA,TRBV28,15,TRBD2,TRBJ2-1,CASSPTSGIVNEQFF,TGTGCCAGCAGCCCTACTAGCGGGATTGTTAATGAGCAGTTCTTC
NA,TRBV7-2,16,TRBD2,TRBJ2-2,CASSFSSGSGGGELFF,TGTGCCAGCAGCTTTTCCAGCGGGAGTGGCGGCGGGGAGCTGTTTTTT
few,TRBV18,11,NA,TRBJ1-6,CASHGVGPLHF,TGTGCCAGCCACGGGGTGGGACCCCTCCACTTT
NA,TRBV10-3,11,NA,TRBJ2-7,CAISEGGEQYF,TGTGCCATCAGTGAAGGGGGGGAGCAGTACTTC
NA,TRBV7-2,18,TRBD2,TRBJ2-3,CASSLVMASGRSTDTQYF,TGTGCCAGCAGCTTAGTTATGGCTAGCGGGAGAAGCACAGATACGCAGTATTTT
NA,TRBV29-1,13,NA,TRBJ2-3,CSVEEVHTYTQYF,TGCAGCGTTGAAGAGGTCCACACGTATACGCAGTATTTT
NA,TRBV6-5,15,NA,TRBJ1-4,CASKPDSQTYEKLFF,TGTGCCAGCAAGCCCGACAGCCAGACCTATGAAAAACTGTTTTTT
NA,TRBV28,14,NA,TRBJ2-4,CASSYSGPRDIQYF,TGTGCCAGCAGTTATAGCGGTCCTAGGGACATTCAGTACTTC
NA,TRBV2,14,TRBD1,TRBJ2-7,CASRKDRGAYEQYF,TGTGCCAGCAGGAAGGACAGGGGAGCCTACGAGCAGTACTTC
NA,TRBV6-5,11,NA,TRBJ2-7,CASSYSGQQYF,TGTGCCAGCAGTTACTCAGGGCAGCAGTACTTC
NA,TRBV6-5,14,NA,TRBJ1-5,CASSYKWEFWPQHF,TGTGCCAGCAGTTACAAGTGGGAGTTTTGGCCCCAGCATTTT
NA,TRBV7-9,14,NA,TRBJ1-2,CASSLEGFRRGYTF,TGTGCCAGCAGCTTAGAGGGATTCAGACGGGGCTACACCTTC
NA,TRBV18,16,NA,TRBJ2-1,CASSPLTGRSYNEQFF,TGTGCCAGCTCCCCCTTGACGGGGCGCTCCTACAATGAGCAGTTCTTC
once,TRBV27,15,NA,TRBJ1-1,CASSLTNGRNTEAFF,TGTGCCAGCAGTCTCACGAACGGTCGGAACACTGAAGCTTTCTTT
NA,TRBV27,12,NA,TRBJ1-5,CASSSFNQPQHF,TGTGCCAGCAGTTCATTCAATCAGCCCCAGCATTTT
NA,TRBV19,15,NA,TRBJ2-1,CASSPGTAPGDEQFF,TGTGCCAGTAGTCCAGGGACAGCCCCGGGGGATGAGCAGTTCTTC